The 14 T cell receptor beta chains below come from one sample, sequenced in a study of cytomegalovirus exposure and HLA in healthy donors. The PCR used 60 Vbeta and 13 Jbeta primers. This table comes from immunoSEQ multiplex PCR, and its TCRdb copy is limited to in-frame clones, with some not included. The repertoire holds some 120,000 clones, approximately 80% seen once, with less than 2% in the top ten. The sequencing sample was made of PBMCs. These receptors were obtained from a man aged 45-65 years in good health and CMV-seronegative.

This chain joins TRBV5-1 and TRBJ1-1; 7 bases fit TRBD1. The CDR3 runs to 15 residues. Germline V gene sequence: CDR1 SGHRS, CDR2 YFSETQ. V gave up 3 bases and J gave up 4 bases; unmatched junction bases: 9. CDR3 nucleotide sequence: TGCGCCAGCAGCTCGGAAGGGGGCGTTGGCACTGAAGCTTTCTTT. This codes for CASSSEGGVGTEAFF.

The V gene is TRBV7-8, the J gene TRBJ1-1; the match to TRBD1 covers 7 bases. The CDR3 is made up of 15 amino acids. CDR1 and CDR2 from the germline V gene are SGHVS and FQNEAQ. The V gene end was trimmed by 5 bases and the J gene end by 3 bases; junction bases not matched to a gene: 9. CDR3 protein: CASSGSTGFDTEAFF. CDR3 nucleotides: TGTGCCAGCAGCGGGTCGACAGGGTTCGACACTGAAGCTTTCTTT.

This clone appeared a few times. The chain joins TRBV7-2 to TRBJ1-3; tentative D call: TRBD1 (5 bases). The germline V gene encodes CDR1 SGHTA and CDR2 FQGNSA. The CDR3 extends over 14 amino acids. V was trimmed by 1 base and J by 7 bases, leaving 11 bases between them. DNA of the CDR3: TGTGCCAGCAGCTTAGGCAGGGTAGATAACACCATATATTTT. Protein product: CASSLGRVDNTIYF. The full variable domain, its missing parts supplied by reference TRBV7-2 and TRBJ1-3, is GAGVSQSPSNKVTEKGKDVELRCDPISGHTALYWYRQSLGQGLEFLIYFQGNSAPDKSGLPSDRFSAERTGGSVSTLTIQRTQQEDSAVYLCASSLGRVDNTIYFGEGSWLTVV.

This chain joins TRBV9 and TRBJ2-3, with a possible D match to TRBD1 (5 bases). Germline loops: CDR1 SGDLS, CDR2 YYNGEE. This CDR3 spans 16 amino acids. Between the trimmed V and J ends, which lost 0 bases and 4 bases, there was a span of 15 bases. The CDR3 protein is CASSVVAGKGPDTQYF. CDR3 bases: TGTGCCAGCAGCGTAGTGGCAGGGAAGGGGCCAGATACGCAGTATTTT.

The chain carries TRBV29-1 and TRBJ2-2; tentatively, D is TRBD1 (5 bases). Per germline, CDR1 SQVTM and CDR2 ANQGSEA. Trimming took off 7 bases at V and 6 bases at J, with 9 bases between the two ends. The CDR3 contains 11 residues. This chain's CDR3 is CSAAGPGELFF. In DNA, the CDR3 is TGCAGCGCAGCAGGGCCCGGGGAGCTGTTTTTT.

As DNA, the CDR3 is TGTGAGATACGGGGGAACACTGAAGCTTTCTTT. Protein product: CEIRGNTEAFF. The rearrangement joins TRBV28 to TRBJ1-1, with unresolved D. The CDR3 is 11 amino acids. The germline gives CDR1 MDHEN, CDR2 SYDVKM.

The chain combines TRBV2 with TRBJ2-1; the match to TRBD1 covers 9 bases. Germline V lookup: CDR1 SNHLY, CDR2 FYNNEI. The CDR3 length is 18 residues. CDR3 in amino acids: CATEKSKGQGHSYNEQFF. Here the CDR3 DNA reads TGTGCAACCGAAAAGTCTAAGGGACAGGGACACTCCTACAATGAGCAGTTCTTC.

CDR3 in amino acids: CASSLSGGQYNEQFF. CDR3 nucleotides: TGTGCCAGCAGCCTCAGCGGGGGGCAATACAATGAGCAGTTCTTC. This sequence joins TRBV11-2 and TRBJ2-1, with 9 bases identical to TRBD2. The J segment lost 4 bases and the V segment lost 5 bases, leaving 6 bases of the junction unmatched. The CDR3 totals 15 residues. Per germline, CDR1 SGHAT and CDR2 FQNNGV.

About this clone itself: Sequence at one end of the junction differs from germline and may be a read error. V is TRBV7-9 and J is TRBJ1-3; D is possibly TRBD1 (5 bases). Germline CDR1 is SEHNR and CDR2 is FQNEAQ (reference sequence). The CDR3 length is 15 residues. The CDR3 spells CASSLVGGTGSTIYF. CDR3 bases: TGTGCCAGCAGCTTAGTAGGAGGGACTGGAAGCACCATATATTTT.

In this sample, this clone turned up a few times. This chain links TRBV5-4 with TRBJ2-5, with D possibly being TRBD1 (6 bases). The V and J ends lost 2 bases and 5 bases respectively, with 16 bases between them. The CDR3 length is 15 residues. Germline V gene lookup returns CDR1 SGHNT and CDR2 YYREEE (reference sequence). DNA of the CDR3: TGTGCCAGCAGCTTATTAGACAGGTCCCTGGAGACCCAGTACTTC. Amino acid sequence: CASSLLDRSLETQYF.

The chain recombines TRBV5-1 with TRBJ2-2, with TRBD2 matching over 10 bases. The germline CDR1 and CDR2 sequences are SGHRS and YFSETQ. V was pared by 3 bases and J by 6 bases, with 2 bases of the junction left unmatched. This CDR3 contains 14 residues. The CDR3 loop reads CASSSGTSAGELFF. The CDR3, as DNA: TGCGCCAGCAGCTCCGGGACTAGCGCCGGGGAGCTGTTTTTT.

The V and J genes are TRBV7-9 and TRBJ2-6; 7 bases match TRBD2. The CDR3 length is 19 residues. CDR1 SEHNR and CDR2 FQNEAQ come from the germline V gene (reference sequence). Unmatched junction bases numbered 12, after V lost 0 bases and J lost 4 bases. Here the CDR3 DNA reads TGTGCCAGCAGCTTAGCGGGGAGGGGCCTTATTTTCGGGGCCAACGTCCTGACTTTC. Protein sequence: CASSLAGRGLIFGANVLTF.

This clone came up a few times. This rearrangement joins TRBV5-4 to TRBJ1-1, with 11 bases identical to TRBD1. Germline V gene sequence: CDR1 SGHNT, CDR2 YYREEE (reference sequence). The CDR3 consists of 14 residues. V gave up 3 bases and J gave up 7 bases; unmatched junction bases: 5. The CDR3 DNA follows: TGTGCCAGCAGCTCGGACAGGGGGCGCTTTGAAGCTTTCTTT. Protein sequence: CASSSDRGRFEAFF.

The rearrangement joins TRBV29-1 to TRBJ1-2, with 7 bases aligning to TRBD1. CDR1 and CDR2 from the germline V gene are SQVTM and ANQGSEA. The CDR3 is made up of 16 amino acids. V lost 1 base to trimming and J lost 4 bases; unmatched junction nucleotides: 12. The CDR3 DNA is TGCAGCGTTGAAGCCCTACCAGGGGGAAGGACCTATGGCTACACCTTC. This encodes CSVEALPGGRTYGYTF.